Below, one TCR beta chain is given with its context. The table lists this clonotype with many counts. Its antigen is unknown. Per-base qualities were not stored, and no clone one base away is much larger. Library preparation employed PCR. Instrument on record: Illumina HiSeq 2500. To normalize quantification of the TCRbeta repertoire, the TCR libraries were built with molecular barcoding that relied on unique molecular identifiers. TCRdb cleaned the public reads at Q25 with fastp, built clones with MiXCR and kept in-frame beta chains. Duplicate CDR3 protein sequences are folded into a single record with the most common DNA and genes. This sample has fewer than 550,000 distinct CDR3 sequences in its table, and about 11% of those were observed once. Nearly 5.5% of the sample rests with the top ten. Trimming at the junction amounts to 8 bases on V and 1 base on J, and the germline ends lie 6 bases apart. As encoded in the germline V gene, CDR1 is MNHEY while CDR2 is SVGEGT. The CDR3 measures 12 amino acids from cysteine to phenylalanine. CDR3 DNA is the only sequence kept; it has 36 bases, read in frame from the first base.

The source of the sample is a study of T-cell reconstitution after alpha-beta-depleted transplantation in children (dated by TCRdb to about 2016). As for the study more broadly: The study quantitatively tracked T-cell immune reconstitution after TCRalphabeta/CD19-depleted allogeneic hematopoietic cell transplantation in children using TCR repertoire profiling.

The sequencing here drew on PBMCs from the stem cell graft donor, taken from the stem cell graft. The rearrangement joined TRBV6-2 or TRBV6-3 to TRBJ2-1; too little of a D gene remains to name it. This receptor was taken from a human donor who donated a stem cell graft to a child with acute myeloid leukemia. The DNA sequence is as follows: TGTGCCAGCTGGAATTCCTACAATGAGCAGTTCTTC. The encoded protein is CASWNSYNEQFF.